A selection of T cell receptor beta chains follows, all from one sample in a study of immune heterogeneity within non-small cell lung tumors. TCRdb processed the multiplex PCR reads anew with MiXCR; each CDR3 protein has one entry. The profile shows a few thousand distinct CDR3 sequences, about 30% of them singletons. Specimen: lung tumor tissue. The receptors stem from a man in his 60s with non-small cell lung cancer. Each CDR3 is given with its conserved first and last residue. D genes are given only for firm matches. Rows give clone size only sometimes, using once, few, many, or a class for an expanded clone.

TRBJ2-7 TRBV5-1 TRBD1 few TGCGCCAGCAGCTTGCTGTACGGGGACAGCCACGAGCAGTACTTC CASSLLYGDSHEQYF
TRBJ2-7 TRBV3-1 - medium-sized TGTGCCAGCAGCCACACGGACAGTGTCTACGAGCAGTACTTC CASSHTDSVYEQYF
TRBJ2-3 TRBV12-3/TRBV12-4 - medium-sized TGTGCCAGCAGTTTAGTGGCATCCACAGATACGCAGTATTTT CASSLVASTDTQYF
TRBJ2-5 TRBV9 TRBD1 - TGTGCCAGCAGCGTAGGGGGCAGGGGGTCGGGTGAGACCCAGTACTTC CASSVGGRGSGETQYF
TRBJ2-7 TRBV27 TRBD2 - TGTGCCAGCAAGCGGGAGCCCCCAGGGTACGAGCAGTACTTC CASKREPPGYEQYF
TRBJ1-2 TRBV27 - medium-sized TGTGCCAGCAGTTTATCGGGACGTAACTATGGCTACACCTTC CASSLSGRNYGYTF
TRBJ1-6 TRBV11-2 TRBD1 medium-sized TGTGCCAGCAGCACCCGACAGGGAACAGGGTCACCCCTCCACTTT CASSTRQGTGSPLHF
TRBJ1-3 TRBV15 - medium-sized TGTGCCACCAGCAGAGATCCAAAGGGGCCGGTAGATTTT CATSRDPKGPVDF
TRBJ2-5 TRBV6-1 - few TGTGCCAGCAGTGAACTAAGGGGAGAGACCCATTACTTC CASSELRGETHYF
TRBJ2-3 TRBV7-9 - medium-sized TGTGCCAGCAGCGACTCCGCGTACAGAACAGATACGCAGTATTTT CASSDSAYRTDTQYF
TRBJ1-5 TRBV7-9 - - TGTGCCAGCAGCTTAGGAGGGTTTAATAGCAATCAGCCCCAGCATTTT CASSLGGFNSNQPQHF
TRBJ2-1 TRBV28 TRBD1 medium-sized TGTGCCAGCAGTCCTACGTCCAGGGGGAATGAGCAGTTCTTC CASSPTSRGNEQFF
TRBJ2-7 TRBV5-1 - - TGCGCCAGCAGCTTGGCCCTGGGGAACTACGAGCAGTACTTC CASSLALGNYEQYF
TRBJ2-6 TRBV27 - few TGTGCCAGCAGTTCGGGGGTGGTTGGGGCCAACGTCCTGACTTTC CASSSGVVGANVLTF
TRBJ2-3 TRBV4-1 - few TGCGCCAGCAGCCAAGATAGGGGGGGTAACACAGATACGCAGTATTTT CASSQDRGGNTDTQYF
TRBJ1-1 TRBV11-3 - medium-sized TGTGCCAGCAGCCTCTACTTACACATGAACACTGAAGCTTTCTTT CASSLYLHMNTEAFF
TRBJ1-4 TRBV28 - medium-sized TGTGCCAGCAGTGTCCCAGGGAACGTTGAAAAACTGTTTTTT CASSVPGNVEKLFF
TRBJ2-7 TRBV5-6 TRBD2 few TGTGCCAGCAGTTTTGCGGGAGGGCCAGTCGAGCAGTACTTC CASSFAGGPVEQYF
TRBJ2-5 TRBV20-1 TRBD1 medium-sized TGCAGTGCCGCATCGACAGGGGAGGAGACCCAGTACTTC CSAASTGEETQYF
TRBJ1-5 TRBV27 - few TGTGCCAGCAGTTTATCTCGAGCCCAGCCCCAGCATTTT CASSLSRAQPQHF
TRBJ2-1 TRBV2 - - TGTGCCAGCAGTGTGGGAGAAGACTACAATGAGCAGTTCTTC CASSVGEDYNEQFF
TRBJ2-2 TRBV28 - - TGTGCCAGCAGTGAGGAGGGGGAGCTGTTTTTT CASSEEGELFF
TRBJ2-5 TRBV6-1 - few TGTGCCTCCAACCCATACGGCGGCGGGCGGCCAGAGACCCAGTACTTC CASNPYGGGRPETQYF
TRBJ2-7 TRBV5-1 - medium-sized TGCGCCAGTGCCGAGCGAGGAAACTCCTACGAGCAGTACTTC CASAERGNSYEQYF
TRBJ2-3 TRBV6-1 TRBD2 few TGTGCCAGCGCCGAAGGGACTAGCGGGACCCGGCAGTATTTT CASAEGTSGTRQYF
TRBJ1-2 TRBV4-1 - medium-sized TGCGCCAGCAGCCAAGAAGATCAGACCTATGGCTACACCTTC CASSQEDQTYGYTF
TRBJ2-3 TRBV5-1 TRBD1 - TGCTCCAGCAGCTTCCGACAGGGAACAGATACGCAGTATTTT CSSSFRQGTDTQYF
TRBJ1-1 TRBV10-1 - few TGCGCCAGCAGTGAGTCGGGGTCGGCGAACACTGAAGCTTTCTTT CASSESGSANTEAFF
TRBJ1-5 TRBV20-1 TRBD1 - TGCAGTGCTAGCGGGAGGGGGCAGGAGCCCCAGCATTTT CSASGRGQEPQHF
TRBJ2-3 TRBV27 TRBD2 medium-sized TGTGCCAGCAGTCGCGCGGGAGGGCCCCGCACAGATACGCAGTATTTT CASSRAGGPRTDTQYF
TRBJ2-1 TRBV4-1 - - TGCGCCAGCAGCCTACTCCCGGGCCCCTACAATGAGCAGTTCTTC CASSLLPGPYNEQFF
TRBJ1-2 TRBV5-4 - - TGTGCCAGCAGCTTGGCTGGGACAAGGAGCTATGGCTACACCTTC CASSLAGTRSYGYTF
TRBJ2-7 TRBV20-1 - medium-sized TGCAGTGCTAGAGATCTCGGGACAAGTACCTACGAGCAGTACTTC CSARDLGTSTYEQYF
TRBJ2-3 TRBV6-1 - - TGTGCCAGCAGTGAAGCGCGTGGCGGATTCACAGATACGCAGTATTTT CASSEARGGFTDTQYF
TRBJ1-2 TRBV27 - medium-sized TGTGCCAGCAGCCCTTATCGGACGGGCCCGGATGGCTACACCTTC CASSPYRTGPDGYTF
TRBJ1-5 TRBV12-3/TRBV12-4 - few TGTGCCAGCAGCCATTCCAGAGGATCACCCCAGCATTTT CASSHSRGSPQHF
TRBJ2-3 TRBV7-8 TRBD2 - TGTGCCAGCAGCTCCGAAAGCGGGAGCCGTGCAGATACGCAGTATTTT CASSSESGSRADTQYF
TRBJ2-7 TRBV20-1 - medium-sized TGCAGTGCTAGAGATCACGGGGACATGGAAAAGTGGGAGCAGTACTTC CSARDHGDMEKWEQYF
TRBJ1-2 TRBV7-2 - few TGTGCCAGCAGCTTAGCGTTCCTTGACAGTAACTATGGCTACACCTTC CASSLAFLDSNYGYTF
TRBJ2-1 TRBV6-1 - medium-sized TGTGCCAGCAGCCCCGCATCGAGCTCCTACAATGAGCAGTTCTTC CASSPASSSYNEQFF
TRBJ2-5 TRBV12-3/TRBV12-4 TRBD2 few TGTGCCAGCAGTTTTTATGGGGCGGGAGAAGAGACCCAGTACTTC CASSFYGAGEETQYF
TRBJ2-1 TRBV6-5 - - TGTGCCAGCAGTTACGGTAGGACTGGAGACAATGGTGAGCAGTTCTTC CASSYGRTGDNGEQFF
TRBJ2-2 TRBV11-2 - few TGTGCCAGCAGCTTATACGGACAATATAACACCGGGGAGCTGTTTTTT CASSLYGQYNTGELFF
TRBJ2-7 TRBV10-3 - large TGTGCCATCAGTGAAGAGGGGGTTCCCTACGAGCAGTACTTC CAISEEGVPYEQYF